The rows below give T cell receptor beta chains drawn from one sample of a study of blood T cell repertoires in COVID-19. Using immunoSEQ multiplex PCR, the repertoire was profiled, and TCRdb retains in-frame clones only, with some absent. The sample comprises hundreds of thousands of clones, around 89% of which are singletons, and roughly 7% rests with the top ten. The specimen was peripheral blood. Every receptor here comes from a woman in her 30s who had recovered from COVID-19. CDR3s include the opening cysteine and the closing phenylalanine or tryptophan. D genes are given only for firm matches. Expanded clones get a size class; other rows say once, few or many, or leave the size out.

clone_size	v_call	d_call	j_call	cdr3_nt	cdr3_aa
-	TRBV5-4	TRBD1	TRBJ1-2	TGTGCCAGCAGCTTGGGGGGCCAGGGGGCTACCTATGGCTACACCTTC	CASSLGGQGATYGYTF
-	TRBV7-2	TRBD1	TRBJ2-1	TGTGCCAGCAGTTCCGTTATGGGACAGGGTGAGAATGAGCAGTTCTTC	CASSSVMGQGENEQFF
-	TRBV5-1	-	TRBJ2-5	TGCGCCAGCAGCTCAACGCCCCAGGAGACCCAGTACTTC	CASSSTPQETQYF
-	TRBV18	TRBD1	TRBJ2-1	TGTGCCAGCTCACGCCAGGGGGCAGACAATGAGCAGTTCTTC	CASSRQGADNEQFF
-	TRBV12-3/TRBV12-4	-	TRBJ2-4	TGTGCCAGCAGCCAAGGGGCAGACATTCAGTACTTC	CASSQGADIQYF
-	TRBV19	-	TRBJ1-1	TGTGCCAGTAGCACTAGTTTTCCGAACACTGAAGCTTTCTTT	CASSTSFPNTEAFF
-	TRBV6-8	-	TRBJ1-2	TGTGCCAGCAAGACAGGCTATAACTATGGCTACACCTTC	CASKTGYNYGYTF
-	TRBV5-1	-	TRBJ2-1	TGCGCCAGCAGCTTGGATGTCGTGGGGGGGCCCTACAATGAGCAGTTCTTC	CASSLDVVGGPYNEQFF
-	TRBV19	-	TRBJ2-3	TGTGCCAGTAGCAAAGGGGCGCGCACAGATACGCAGTATTTT	CASSKGARTDTQYF
few	TRBV7-2	-	TRBJ1-5	TGTGCCAGCAGCTTAAGCACAGGAGATAGCAATCAGCCCCAGCATTTT	CASSLSTGDSNQPQHF
-	TRBV5-4	-	TRBJ1-1	TGTGCCAGCAGCGCCACAGTGGGGGGGAACACTGAAGCTTTCTTT	CASSATVGGNTEAFF
-	TRBV29-1	-	TRBJ2-5	TGCAGCGTTGGAAGGACACAAGCTGGGGAGACCCAGTACTTC	CSVGRTQAGETQYF
-	TRBV9	TRBD1	TRBJ2-7	TGTGCCAGCAGCGTAGCCGGACAGGGGCGCGAGCAGTACTTC	CASSVAGQGREQYF
-	TRBV7-2	TRBD1	TRBJ1-6	TGTGCCAGCAGCTTAGCCCCGACAGGGACGAATTCACCCCTCCACTTT	CASSLAPTGTNSPLHF
-	TRBV5-1	TRBD1	TRBJ1-4	TGCGCCAGCAGCGACCCAGGGGGGACTAATGAAAAACTGTTTTTT	CASSDPGGTNEKLFF
-	TRBV5-1	TRBD2	TRBJ2-5	TGCGCCAGCAGCTCCAGGACTAGCATTGGTGAAGAGACCCAGTACTTC	CASSSRTSIGEETQYF
once	TRBV28	TRBD1	TRBJ1-5	TGTGCCAGCAGTACAGGGGCCAGACAGCCCCAGCATTTT	CASSTGARQPQHF